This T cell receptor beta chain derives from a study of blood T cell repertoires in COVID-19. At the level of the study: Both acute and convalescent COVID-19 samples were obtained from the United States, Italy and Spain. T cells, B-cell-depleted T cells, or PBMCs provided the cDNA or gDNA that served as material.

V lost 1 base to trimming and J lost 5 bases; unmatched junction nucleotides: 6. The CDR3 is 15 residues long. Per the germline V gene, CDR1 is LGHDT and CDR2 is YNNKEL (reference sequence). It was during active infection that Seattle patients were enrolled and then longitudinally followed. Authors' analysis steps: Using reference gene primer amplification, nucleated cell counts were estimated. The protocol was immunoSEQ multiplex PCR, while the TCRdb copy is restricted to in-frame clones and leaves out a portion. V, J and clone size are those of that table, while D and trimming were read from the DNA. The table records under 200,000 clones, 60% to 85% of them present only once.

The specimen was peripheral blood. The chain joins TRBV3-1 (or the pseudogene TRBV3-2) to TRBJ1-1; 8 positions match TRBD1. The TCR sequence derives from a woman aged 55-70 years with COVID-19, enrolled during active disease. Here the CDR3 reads CASSQGRTGNTEAFF. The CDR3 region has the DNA TGTGCCAGCAGCCAAGGGCGGACAGGGAATACTGAAGCTTTCTTT.